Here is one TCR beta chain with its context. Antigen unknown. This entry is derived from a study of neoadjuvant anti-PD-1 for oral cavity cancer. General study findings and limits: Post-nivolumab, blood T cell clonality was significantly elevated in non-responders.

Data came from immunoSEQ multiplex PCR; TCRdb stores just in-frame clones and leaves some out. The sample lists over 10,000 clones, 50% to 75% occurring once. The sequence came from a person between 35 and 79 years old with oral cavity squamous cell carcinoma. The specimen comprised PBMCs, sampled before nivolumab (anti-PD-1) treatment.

Here the CDR3 reads CSVDRQGGTEAFF. As DNA, the CDR3 is TGCAGCGTTGACCGCCAGGGAGGGACTGAAGCTTTCTTT. This sequence joins TRBV29-1 and TRBJ1-1, with a possible D match to TRBD1 (5 bases). CDR1 and CDR2 (germline): SQVTM, ANQGSEA. The ends were cut back, 3 bases at V and 5 bases at J, with 13 bases in the middle. This CDR3 comprises 13 residues. Filled out from reference TRBV29-1 and TRBJ1-1, the complete variable domain reads SAVISQKPSRDICQRGTSLTIQCQVDSQVTMMFWYRQQPGQSLTLIATANQGSEATYESGFVIDKFPISRPNLTFSTLTVSNMSPEDSSIYLCSVDRQGGTEAFFGQGTRLTVV.